These 24 T cell receptor beta chains were sequenced from one sample in a study of circulating and synovial CD4+ cells in juvenile arthritis. Method: immunoSEQ multiplex PCR; TCRdb's copy keeps in-frame clones and lacks some. Here the sample spans about 36,000 clones, around 95% being singletons. Sequencing was done on a sample of CD4+ T cells from blood. These receptors came from a human donor with juvenile idiopathic arthritis.

The rearrangement links TRBV12-5 to TRBJ2-1; D call uncertain. This CDR3 comprises 12 residues. The germline V gene encodes CDR1 LGHNT and CDR2 FRNRAP. The V gene lost 1 base and the J gene lost 8 bases, with 6 bases spanning the gap. CDR3 in amino acids: CASGLDRDEQFF. In DNA, the CDR3 is TGTGCTAGTGGTTTGGATCGGGATGAGCAGTTCTTC.

This clone was found once. This rearrangement joins TRBV7-9 to TRBJ2-3; 12 bases agree with TRBD2. From germline, CDR1 is SEHNR and CDR2 FQNEAQ (reference sequence). V lost 5 bases to trimming and J lost 4 bases; unmatched junction nucleotides: 7. The CDR3 totals 16 residues. CDR3 DNA sequence: TGTGCCAGCAGCCGGACTAGCGGGGTATCCCCAGATACGCAGTATTTT. Translation: CASSRTSGVSPDTQYF.

This rearrangement joins TRBV19 to TRBJ1-1; D ambiguous. The CDR3 length is 13 residues. Trimming pared 11 bases from V and 1 base from J, leaving 14 bases between. CDR1 LNHDA and CDR2 SQIVND come from the germline V gene (reference sequence). CDR3 DNA: TGTGCCGCCGGACTGGGGAGGAACACTGAAGCTTTCTTT. Amino acid sequence: CAAGLGRNTEAFF.

The chain is built from TRBV12-5 and TRBJ1-2, with 9 positions matching TRBD1. J lost 6 bases, V lost 1 base, and 3 bases had no gene match. This CDR3 contains 14 residues. Germline CDR1 and CDR2: LGHNT and FRNRAP. In DNA form, the CDR3 reads TGTGCTAGTGGTTTGGGGCGACAGGGGGATGGCTACACCTTC. Amino acid sequence: CASGLGRQGDGYTF.

The chain joins TRBV27 to TRBJ2-7; no clear D gene. This CDR3 region has 17 residues. V was shortened by 2 bases and J by 0 bases, with 17 bases between the two germline ends. Germline CDR1 MNHEY, CDR2 SMNVEV (reference sequence). CDR3 DNA sequence: TGTGCCAGCAGTTTAAACCCCCGGCAGGCAAGCTCCTACGAGCAGTACTTC. Translation gives CASSLNPRQASSYEQYF.

The V and J genes are TRBV6-1 and TRBJ1-5; D unresolved. Deletions cut 2 bases from V and 0 bases from J, with 8 bases between. The CDR3 has 15 amino acids. Germline V lookup: CDR1 MNHNS, CDR2 SASEGT. In DNA form, the CDR3 reads TGTGCCAGCAGTGAAATGGGCTATAGCAATCAGCCCCAGCATTTT. Translation gives CASSEMGYSNQPQHF.

The V gene is TRBV4-3, the J gene TRBJ2-7; no reliable D call. V was shortened by 1 base and J by 1 base, with 5 bases between the two germline ends. Germline lookup yields CDR1 LGHNA and CDR2 YSLEER. The CDR3 is 13 residues long. CDR3 loop: CASSQAQSYEQYF. CDR3 nucleotide sequence: TGCGCCAGCAGCCAAGCACAATCCTACGAGCAGTACTTC.

The chain is built from TRBV7-2 and TRBJ1-2; D gene ambiguous. The CDR3 extends over 12 amino acids. V was cut by 1 base and J by 8 bases, with 8 bases left in between. The germline V gene encodes CDR1 SGHTA and CDR2 FQGNSA. The CDR3 DNA reads TGTGCCAGCAGCTTAGGAGGGCAGGGCTACACCTTC. Protein product: CASSLGGQGYTF.

The gene calls are TRBV7-3 and TRBJ2-1, with 13 bases that match TRBD2. The germline V gene has CDR1 SGHTA and CDR2 FQGTGA. After removal of 4 bases from V and 7 bases from J, the junction contained 10 bases not matched to a gene. This CDR3 is 17 amino acids long. The CDR3 loop is CASSSSSLAGGINEQFF. CDR3 nucleotides: TGTGCCAGCAGCTCGTCCTCACTAGCGGGGGGGATAAATGAGCAGTTCTTC.

The chain uses TRBV18 and TRBJ1-2, with TRBD1 as a possible D gene (6 bases). V lost 6 bases and J 0 bases, leaving 14 bases between the germline ends. From germline, CDR1 is KGHSH and CDR2 LQKENI. The length of the CDR3 is 15 residues. Here the CDR3 DNA reads TGTGCCAGCTCCTTACAGGGTGAGCCTAACTATGGCTACACCTTC. Translating it yields CASSLQGEPNYGYTF.

This clone was found once. The chain combines TRBV5-1 with TRBJ1-5, with D possibly matching TRBD1 (5 bases). Deletions cut 3 bases from V and 2 bases from J, with 12 bases between. The CDR3 extends over 15 amino acids. Germline V CDR1 and CDR2: SGHRS, YFSETQ. Here the CDR3 DNA reads TGCGCCAGCAGCTCGGGGGTAAGTGGCAATCAGCCCCAGCATTTT. As protein: CASSSGVSGNQPQHF.

This chain's CDR3 is CASSPDTGELFF. The CDR3 region has the DNA TGTGCCAGCAGTCCCGACACCGGGGAGCTGTTTTTT. The chain combines TRBV2 with TRBJ2-2; no definite D call. V gave up 5 bases and J gave up 3 bases, with 4 bases separating them. CDR3 length: 12 amino acids. Germline-derived CDR1 and CDR2 are SNHLY and FYNNEI.

The rearrangement joins TRBV29-1 to TRBJ2-1; D is perhaps TRBD2 (6 bases). V lost 3 bases and J lost 2, with 8 bases in between. Germline CDR1 and CDR2: SQVTM and ANQGSEA. This CDR3 spans 13 amino acids. The CDR3 reads CSVETGAYNEQFF. Here the CDR3 DNA reads TGCAGCGTTGAGACGGGGGCCTACAATGAGCAGTTCTTC.

The rearrangement uses TRBV11-2 and TRBJ1-1; perhaps TRBD1 as D (5 bases). The CDR3 is 14 amino acids. V was pared by 2 bases and J by 2 bases, with 9 bases between. Germline loops: CDR1 SGHAT, CDR2 FQNNGV. The CDR3 spells CASSLRQLNTEAFF. In DNA form, the CDR3 reads TGTGCCAGCAGCTTAAGACAGCTAAACACTGAAGCTTTCTTT.

CDR3 amino acids: CASSNRQGANEQYF. For the CDR3, the DNA is TGTGCCAGCAGTAATCGACAGGGGGCTAACGAGCAGTACTTC. The chain has TRBV6-1 and TRBJ2-7; 10 bases fit TRBD1. V was clipped by 5 bases and J by 5 bases; unmatched bases: 6. The V gene's germline CDR1 is MNHNS and CDR2 SASEGT. This CDR3 region has 14 residues.

The chain uses TRBV5-1 and TRBJ2-1, with 7 bases fitting TRBD2. The CDR3 covers 15 residues. CDR1 SGHRS and CDR2 YFSETQ come from the germline V gene. Losses at the gene ends were 2 bases for V and 4 bases for J; bases not matched to a gene: 6. The CDR3 coding sequence is TGCGCCAGCAGCTTTAGGACTAGGGAATACAATGAGCAGTTCTTC. It is translated as CASSFRTREYNEQFF. Full variable domain (rest looked up from reference TRBV5-1 and TRBJ2-1): KAGVTQTPRYLIKTRGQQVTLSCSPISGHRSVSWYQQTPGQGLQFLFEYFSETQRNKGNFPGRFSGRQFSNSRSEMNVSTLELGDSALYLCASSFRTREYNEQFFGPGTRLTVL.

The rearrangement links TRBV19 to TRBJ1-4, with 11 nucleotides matching TRBD1. CDR1 and CDR2 (germline): LNHDA, SQIVND (reference sequence). Trimming cost V 4 bases and J 5 bases; bases outside gene matches: 3. This CDR3 region has 15 residues. The CDR3: CASSNRDRGNEKLFF. The CDR3 DNA follows: TGTGCCAGTAGTAACCGGGACAGGGGGAATGAAAAACTGTTTTTT.

To note about this clone: One end of the junction does not line up with germline, which may come from a read error. This sample includes further DNA sequences coding for the same CDR3. The chain employs TRBV6-5 and TRBJ1-1; maybe TRBD1 (5 bases). CDR3 length equals 15 residues. Germline CDR1 and CDR2: MNHEY and SVGAGI. The CDR3 spells CASSPTVPMNTEAFF. The CDR3 bases are TGTGCCAGCAGTCCGACAGTACCCATGAACACCGAAGCTTTCTTT.

Note on this clone: An end of the junction does not agree with germline; a read error may underlie this. Distinct nucleotide sequences in the sample also encode this CDR3. This chain links TRBV6-5 with TRBJ1-6; no firm D call. The CDR3 has 15 residues. Germline assignment: CDR1 MNHEY and CDR2 SVGAGI. CDR3 sequence reads: CASSYRSSYNSPLHF. As DNA, the CDR3 is TGTGCCAGCAGTTACAGGAGCTCCTATAATTCCCCCCTCCACTTT.

The J gene is TRBJ2-3, the V gene TRBV7-2; the D gene is possibly TRBD1 (5 bases). V was trimmed by 1 base and J by 4 bases, leaving 9 bases between them. CDR3 length: 14 residues. Per the germline V gene, CDR1 is SGHTA and CDR2 is FQGNSA. In nucleotides, the CDR3 is TGTGCCAGCAGCTTAGGGCCAGGGCCAGATACGCAGTATTTT. This codes for CASSLGPGPDTQYF.

CDR3 DNA: TGTGCCAGCAGTGAATTCTTGAACACTGAAGCTTTCTTT. This sequence encodes CASSEFLNTEAFF. The chain carries TRBV25-1 and TRBJ1-1; D ambiguous. Germline-derived CDR1 and CDR2 are MGHDK and SYGVNS. CDR3 length: 13 residues. V lost 1 base, J lost 0 bases, and 3 bases lay in between.

The chain employs TRBV25-1 and TRBJ2-3, with 7 bases that match TRBD1. The germline CDR1 and CDR2 sequences are MGHDK and SYGVNS. The CDR3 contains 14 residues. Trimming removed 4 bases from V and 6 bases from J; junction bases left unmatched: 7. The CDR3 region is CASSGQGRGDTQYF. In DNA, the CDR3 is TGTGCCAGCAGTGGACAGGGAAGGGGGGATACGCAGTATTTT.

V usage is TRBV28 and J usage is TRBJ2-5; D is possibly TRBD1 (5 bases). Germline V gene data show CDR1 as MDHEN and CDR2 as SYDVKM. This CDR3 contains 14 residues. V was clipped by 3 bases and J by 2 bases, with 10 bases between them. The CDR3 DNA sequence: TGTGCCAGCAGTTTTCAGGGTGGACAAGAGACCCAGTACTTC. Protein sequence: CASSFQGGQETQYF. The variable domain in full, with the rest retrieved from reference TRBV28 and TRBJ2-5, is DVKVTQSSRYLVKRTGEKVFLECVQDMDHENMFWYRQDPGLGLRLIYFSYDVKMKEKGDIPEGYSVSREKKERFSLILESASTNQTSMYLCASSFQGGQETQYFGPGTRLLVL.

This chain links TRBV10-3 with TRBJ2-2; 10 nucleotides agree with TRBD2. This CDR3 has 17 amino acids. V dropped 3 bases and J dropped 6; count of bases not matched to a gene: 10. CDR1 is ENHRY, CDR2 SYGVKD, per germline. This CDR3 is CAISEGSGGPAPGELFF. For the CDR3, the DNA is TGTGCCATCAGTGAAGGTAGCGGGGGGCCGGCCCCCGGGGAGCTGTTTTTT.